Listed below are T cell receptor beta chains from one sample, sequenced in a study of shared clonotypes between healthy human individuals. The data were produced by immunoSEQ multiplex PCR, yet TCRdb's version contains in-frame clones alone and is incomplete. Of 800,000 or so clones listed, about 96% are singletons. The sequenced material came from naive CD8+ T cells sorted from blood. These receptor sequences come from a man younger than 40 in good health. CDR3s include the opening cysteine and the closing phenylalanine or tryptophan. The D gene is left open where the match is weak. Clone size is not always given. Where it is, it says once, few, many or a class for expanded clones.

J gene	D gene	V gene	clone size	CDR3 DNA	CDR3 protein
TRBJ2-2	TRBD2	TRBV4-1	NA	TGCGCCAGCAGCCAAGATGGCGGGAGTGCCGGGGAGCTGTTTTTT	CASSQDGGSAGELFF
TRBJ1-1	NA	TRBV4-1	NA	TGCGCCAGCAGCCAACGCCAAACGGGACAAGCTTTCTTT	CASSQRQTGQAFF
TRBJ1-5	TRBD1	TRBV9	NA	TGTGCCAGCAGCGTAGGGACAGGGGGAGATCAGCCCCAGCATTTT	CASSVGTGGDQPQHF
TRBJ2-7	NA	TRBV6-5	NA	TGTGCCAGCAGTTGCTCGGGTAGCGGCTACGAGCAGTACTTC	CASSCSGSGYEQYF
TRBJ1-1	NA	TRBV7-9	NA	TGTGCCAGCAGCTCTACGAATGGAGACACTGAAGCTTTCTTT	CASSSTNGDTEAFF
TRBJ2-1	TRBD2	TRBV6-1	NA	TGTGCCAGCAGTGCACTAGCGGGCAATGAGCAGTTCTTC	CASSALAGNEQFF
TRBJ1-2	NA	TRBV27	NA	TGTGCCAGCAGTCCCTGGGACACAGAGAACTATGGCTACACCTTC	CASSPWDTENYGYTF
TRBJ2-7	TRBD2	TRBV9	NA	TGTGCCAGCAGCCCGAGCGGGAGCCTCTCCTACGAGCAGTACTTC	CASSPSGSLSYEQYF
TRBJ2-7	TRBD2	TRBV7-8	NA	TGTGCCAGCAGCTTGAAAATAGCGGGAGGTATACGCTACGAGCAGTACTTC	CASSLKIAGGIRYEQYF
TRBJ2-7	NA	TRBV6-5	NA	TGTGCCAGCAGTTACTCCGGGGCTGGCGACGAGCAGTACTTC	CASSYSGAGDEQYF
TRBJ2-5	TRBD1	TRBV5-6	NA	TGTGCCAGCAGCCCCCCCCGGGACAGGGGGCCCGTTTGGACCCAGTACTTC	CASSPPRDRGPVWTQYF
TRBJ2-3	NA	TRBV28	once	TGTGCCAGCAGTTTAACTAGCACAGATACGCAGTATTTT	CASSLTSTDTQYF
TRBJ1-1	NA	TRBV9	once	TGTGCCAGCAGCGTAGAGGGGTTCTCTGAAGCTTTCTTT	CASSVEGFSEAFF
TRBJ2-7	TRBD1	TRBV4-1	NA	TGCGCCAGCAGCCAAGATGAAAGGGAGACAGGGCTCTCCTACGAGCAGTACTTC	CASSQDERETGLSYEQYF
TRBJ2-1	NA	TRBV27	NA	TGTGCCAGCAGTTTTTTAGGGGGGCCAGCGCGTGAGCAGTTCTTC	CASSFLGGPAREQFF
TRBJ2-2	TRBD2	TRBV4-2	NA	TGTGCCAGCAGCCAAGGAACGAGCGGGAAGTTCGGCGGGGAGCTGTTTTTT	CASSQGTSGKFGGELFF
TRBJ2-7	TRBD2	TRBV4-1	NA	TGCGCCAGCAGCCAAACGGGACTAGCGGGAGGGAACGAGCAGTACTTC	CASSQTGLAGGNEQYF
TRBJ1-1	NA	TRBV7-9	NA	TGTGCCAGCAGCCTCGGCCGAGAGGAAGCTTTCTTT	CASSLGREEAFF
TRBJ2-7	NA	TRBV4-1	NA	TGCGCCAGCAGCCACATTTTCGGGACCTACGAGCAGTACTTC	CASSHIFGTYEQYF
TRBJ2-1	NA	TRBV9	NA	TGTGCCAGCAGCGTAATGTACAATGAGCAGTTCTTC	CASSVMYNEQFF
TRBJ2-7	NA	TRBV11-2	few	TGTGCCAGCAGCTTAGGGACAGCTTCCTACGAGCAGTACTTC	CASSLGTASYEQYF
TRBJ1-5	NA	TRBV9	NA	TGTGCCAGTGGTGAGCCCCAGCATTTT	CASGEPQHF
TRBJ2-2	TRBD2	TRBV9	NA	TGTGCCAGCAGCGCTAGCGGTACCGGGGAGCTGTTTTTT	CASSASGTGELFF
TRBJ2-1	TRBD2	TRBV19	few	TGTGCCAGTAGTATAGGACTAGCCCTTTCTCTTGAGCAGTTCTTC	CASSIGLALSLEQFF
TRBJ1-1	NA	TRBV5-4	NA	TGTGCCAGCAGCTTCGGCGGGGCGAACACTGAAGCTTTCTTT	CASSFGGANTEAFF
TRBJ1-5	NA	TRBV28	NA	TGTGCCAGCAGTTTGAGGGGTTTGCAGCCCCAGCATTTT	CASSLRGLQPQHF
TRBJ2-2	TRBD2	TRBV7-3	NA	TGTGCCAGCAGCTTAAGCGGGAGGGCCCGGACCGGGGAGCTGTTTTTT	CASSLSGRARTGELFF
TRBJ2-1	NA	TRBV10-1	NA	TGCGCCAGCAGTGAAACCAGCGGAATCTACAATGAGCAGTTCTTC	CASSETSGIYNEQFF
TRBJ1-1	TRBD1	TRBV9	NA	TGTGCCAGCAGCGTCGAAGGAGGGACAGGGGACACTGAAGCTTTCTTT	CASSVEGGTGDTEAFF
TRBJ2-7	TRBD1	TRBV27	NA	TGTGCCAGCAGTTTATCGCCACCCTTCCGGGACAGGGAAATCTACGAGCAGTACTTC	CASSLSPPFRDREIYEQYF
TRBJ2-7	NA	TRBV5-1	NA	TGCGCCAGCAGCCCGACGGGCTCCTACGAGCAGTACTTC	CASSPTGSYEQYF
TRBJ2-1	TRBD2	TRBV7-9	NA	TGTGCCAGCAGCTTATCGACTAGCGGGAGGATCAACGGCAATGAGCAGTTCTTC	CASSLSTSGRINGNEQFF
TRBJ2-7	TRBD1	TRBV11-2	NA	TGTGCCAGCAGCCTGTCAGGGGGTATATACGAGCAGTACTTC	CASSLSGGIYEQYF
TRBJ2-5	NA	TRBV23-1	NA	TGCGCCAGCCTTCGGGAGGGGAGACAGGGGACCCAAGAGACCCAGTACTTC	CASLREGRQGTQETQYF
TRBJ1-5	NA	TRBV2	NA	TGTGCCACCAGCTGGGGCGGTAGTCAGCCCCAGCATTTT	CATSWGGSQPQHF
TRBJ2-7	NA	TRBV5-1	NA	TGCGCCAGCAGCTTGGGCCCTGGGCGCGAAAAGGGCTACGAGCAGTACTTC	CASSLGPGREKGYEQYF
TRBJ2-7	TRBD1	TRBV6-5	NA	TGTGCCAGCAGTTGGACAGGGGGAAAAGGCGAGCAGTACTTC	CASSWTGGKGEQYF
TRBJ2-7	NA	TRBV7-2	NA	TGTGCCAGCAGCCTGGACCGGGATGCGCCCTCCTACGAGCAGTACTTC	CASSLDRDAPSYEQYF
TRBJ2-2	TRBD2	TRBV7-6	NA	TGTGCCAGCAGCTCCGAGATCACTAGCGGGCCTACGAACACCGGGGAGCTGTTTTTT	CASSSEITSGPTNTGELFF
TRBJ2-7	NA	TRBV27	NA	TGTGCCAGCAGGGACCCAGGCTACGAGCAGTACTTC	CASRDPGYEQYF
TRBJ1-1	TRBD1	TRBV5-1	once	TGCGCCAGCAGCAAACTTGACAGGGGGGACACTGAAGCTTTCTTT	CASSKLDRGDTEAFF
TRBJ1-1	NA	TRBV7-9	NA	TGTGCCAGCACCGGGGGGCAGCTGAACACTGAAGCTTTCTTT	CASTGGQLNTEAFF
TRBJ1-5	NA	TRBV28	NA	TGTGCCAGCAGTTCCCGGGGATACAATCAGCCCCAGCATTTT	CASSSRGYNQPQHF
TRBJ2-7	NA	TRBV27	once	TGTGCCAGCAGACGTTCTTCAGGCTACGAGCAGTACTTC	CASRRSSGYEQYF
TRBJ2-3	NA	TRBV14	NA	TGTGCCAGCAGTATTACAGATACGCAGTATTTT	CASSITDTQYF
TRBJ2-3	NA	TRBV27	NA	TGTGCCAGCAGTTCAGGACTCTCGCTATCGGGCACAGATACGCAGTATTTT	CASSSGLSLSGTDTQYF
TRBJ2-1	NA	TRBV19	NA	TGTGCCAGTAGTATAAAAGAGGATGGGAGTGAGCAGTTCTTC	CASSIKEDGSEQFF
TRBJ2-3	TRBD1	TRBV7-9	NA	TGTGCCAGCAGCCCACAGGGGGCTTACACAGATACGCAGTATTTT	CASSPQGAYTDTQYF
TRBJ2-7	TRBD1	TRBV6-6	once	TGTGCCAGCAGTCCCAGGACAGGAGGTAGCTCCTACGAGCAGTACTTC	CASSPRTGGSSYEQYF
TRBJ1-4	NA	TRBV7-8	NA	TGTGCCAGCAGCCTTTACCAGTCCTATCGTAATGAAAAACTGTTTTTT	CASSLYQSYRNEKLFF
TRBJ2-1	NA	TRBV14	NA	TGTGCCAGCAGCCAAAACTTAGCCTCCTACAATGAGCAGTTCTTC	CASSQNLASYNEQFF
TRBJ2-1	NA	TRBV19	NA	TGTGCCAGTAGTATAGTGATCAGAGGGGAGCAGTTCTTC	CASSIVIRGEQFF
TRBJ2-3	TRBD2	TRBV9	NA	TGTGCCAGCAATAGCGGGAGGAGCACAGATACGCAGTATTTT	CASNSGRSTDTQYF
TRBJ2-1	TRBD2	TRBV18	NA	TGTGCCAGCTCACCACCATTAGCGGCGGGAGGACCCTACAATGAGCAGTTCTTC	CASSPPLAAGGPYNEQFF
TRBJ2-3	NA	TRBV27	NA	TGTGCCAGCAGTTCGATTCCGGACTATACGCAGTATTTT	CASSSIPDYTQYF